The clone carrying this TCR beta chain was picked up many times. Its antigen is unidentified. Trimming took off 10 bases at V and 0 bases at J, with 18 bases between the two ends. The CDR3 totals 15 residues. Germline CDR1 ENHRY, CDR2 SYGVKD. This entry belongs to a study of regulatory T cells in long-lasting Graves disease. The study, taken as a whole, reports: Persistent Graves' patients showed less TCR diversity than newly diagnosed patients showed. Persistent disease samples used TRBV28, TRBJ1-2 and TRBJ2-5 preferentially. Accuracy was perhaps lowered by the small sample size.

The time point denotes: persistent/refractory GD, antithyroid drugs over 5 years with positive TRAb. The TCR library was made from RNA extracted from PBMCs. Assembly of TCR beta libraries relied on iRepertoire HTBI primers together with Arm-PCR of CDR3 regions. Each CDR3 protein gets one entry after TCRdb re-called the multiplex PCR reads with MiXCR. Among around 430,000 distinct CDR3 sequences, about 20% were seen once, and the ten largest hold about an eighth. The sequence was obtained from a female donor with Graves disease. The sequencing here drew on peripheral blood mononuclear cells (PBMCs), taken when the disease was refractory, from a patient treated with antithyroid drugs. The gene calls are TRBV10-3 and TRBJ1-2; D unresolved. The CDR3 DNA is TGTGCCACCCGCGAAAGGCCGCCAGCTAACTATGGCTACACCTTC. It specifies CATRERPPANYGYTF.